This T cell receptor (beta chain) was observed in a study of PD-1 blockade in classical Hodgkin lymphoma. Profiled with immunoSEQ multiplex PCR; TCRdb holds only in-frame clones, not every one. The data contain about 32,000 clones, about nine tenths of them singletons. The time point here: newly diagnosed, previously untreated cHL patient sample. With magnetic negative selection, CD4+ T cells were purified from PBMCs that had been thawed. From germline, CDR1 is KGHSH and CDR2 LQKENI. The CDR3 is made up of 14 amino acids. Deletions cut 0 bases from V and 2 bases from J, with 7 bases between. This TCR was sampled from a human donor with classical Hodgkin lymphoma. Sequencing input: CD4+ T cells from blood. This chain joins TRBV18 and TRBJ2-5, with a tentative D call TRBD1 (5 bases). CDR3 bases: TGTGCCAGCTCACCACCCGCAGGGCAAGAGACCCAGTACTTC. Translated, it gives CASSPPAGQETQYF.